The clone carrying this T cell receptor beta chain was counted a single time. The antigen remains unidentified. V gave up 6 bases and J gave up 5 bases; unmatched junction bases: 6. Per the germline V gene, CDR1 is MNHEY and CDR2 is SMNVEV (reference sequence). The CDR3 has 13 residues. The source of the sample is a study of T cell repertoires in cytomegalovirus infection. On the study more broadly: Carrying CMV and the relevant HLA type showed in public TCR beta signatures. General study results and limits: HLA-C-restricted TCR beta clonotypes specific for CMV led the ex vivo response. Carriers of CMV plus the relevant HLA were identified by cumulative public TCR beta family frequency.

TCRdb called the reads again in MiXCR, with one record for every CDR3 protein. Among about 360,000 distinct CDR3 sequences listed, 15% to 20% were seen once. This chain joins TRBV27 and TRBJ1-1; 7 bases match TRBD1. Sequenced sample: PBMCs. The TCR was taken from a human donor in good health (CMV status not recorded). Some clones in this sample may be carry-over from other donors' samples. The CDR3 reads CASRTGWGTEAFF. The DNA of the CDR3 is TGTGCCAGCAGGACAGGGTGGGGTACTGAAGCTTTCTTT.